The T cell receptor beta chain described here comes from a study of post-analysis software for immune sequencing data. Study at large: Relapsing-remitting, secondary progressive and progressive-relapsing courses of multiple sclerosis were included.

This clonotype was recorded a few times. Its antigen is currently unknown. cDNA libraries for TCR beta contained unique molecular identifiers. One entry per CDR3 protein, called by TCRdb with MiXCR from the PCR reads. This table holds hundreds of thousands of distinct CDR3 sequences, approximately 53% found once. The CDR3 totals 15 residues. Germline V gene lookup returns CDR1 SEHNR and CDR2 FQNEAQ (reference sequence). The V gene end was trimmed by 5 bases and the J gene end by 1 base; junction bases not matched to a gene: 7. Study-wide points: Included in a set of roughly five TRBV segments more frequent in patients than controls were TRBV5-6, TRBV5-1 and TRBV20-1. People with multiple sclerosis had a significantly lower normalized Chao1 diversity than controls did.

What was sequenced was blood. This chain joins TRBV7-9 and TRBJ1-2; 7 bases agree with TRBD1. This sequence was found in a girl between 10 and 17 years old with multiple sclerosis. The CDR3 nucleotides are TGTGCCAGCAGCGCCCGGGACAGCCTTAACTATGGCTACACCTTC. It encodes CASSARDSLNYGYTF.